These 10 T cell receptor beta chains came from one sample sequenced in a study of shared clonotypes between healthy human individuals. Some clones are missing from TCRdb's copy, which holds only in-frame ones; the method was immunoSEQ multiplex PCR. Of 2 million to 3 million clones listed, approximately 94% are singletons. The sample consisted of naive CD4+ T cells sorted from blood. Sample subset: CD45RA+ positively selected. Receptors originate from a man younger than 35 in good health.

This sequence joins TRBV6-5 and TRBJ2-7; 11 bases align to TRBD1. The germline V gene encodes CDR1 MNHEY and CDR2 SVGAGI. V trimming: 7 bases; J trimming: 4 bases; junction bases outside the gene matches: 9. This CDR3 region has 15 residues. In nucleotides, the CDR3 is TGTGCCAGCATCAGATCGGGACAGGGGGGGTACGAGCAGTACTTC. It encodes CASIRSGQGGYEQYF.

The chain links TRBV7-2 to TRBJ1-2, with a possible D match to TRBD1 (5 bases). Trimming took off 1 base at V and 2 bases at J, with 11 bases between the two ends. Germline lookup yields CDR1 SGHTA and CDR2 FQGNSA. CDR3 length equals 15 residues. The CDR3: CASSLVEGLNYGYTF. The CDR3 nucleotides are TGTGCCAGCAGCTTAGTGGAGGGACTCAACTATGGCTACACCTTC.

The chain couples TRBV28 to TRBJ2-3; the D is unclear. CDR1 is MDHEN, CDR2 SYDVKM, per germline. The CDR3 length is 13 residues. Trimming stripped 11 bases from V and 0 bases from J, with 12 bases between. CDR3 nucleotides: TGTGCCTTTCGTCCCAGAAGCACAGATACGCAGTATTTT. Protein: CAFRPRSTDTQYF.

The J gene is TRBJ1-2, the V gene TRBV18; D call uncertain. The CDR3 sequence is 15 residues long. Deletions cut 2 bases from V and 4 bases from J, with 14 bases between. In germline, CDR1 is KGHSH, CDR2 LQKENI. CDR3 coding DNA: TGTGCCAGCTCACCATCCTTGGGGTCCGGCTATGGCTACACCTTC. It specifies CASSPSLGSGYGYTF.

With regard to this clone: Compared with germline, one end of the junction differs, possibly owing to a read error. The V gene is TRBV7-7, the J gene TRBJ2-2; a weak D match, TRBD2 (6 bases). The CDR3 loop spans 16 amino acids. CDR1 is SSHAT, CDR2 FNYEAQ, per germline (reference sequence). CDR3: CASSLVAGSNTGELFF. CDR3 nucleotide sequence: TGTGCTAGCAGCTTAGTCGCGGGAAGTAACACCGGGGAGCTGTTTTTT.

The rearrangement links TRBV6-6 to TRBJ2-5; D gene unclear. CDR3 length equals 15 residues. Trimming took 5 bases from V and 6 from J, leaving 19 bases between them. In germline, CDR1 is MNHNY, CDR2 SVGAGI (reference sequence). CDR3 bases: TGTGCCAGCAGTCCCCCCAGTGGCGTCGGAAAGACCCAGTACTTC. As protein: CASSPPSGVGKTQYF.

The rearrangement uses TRBV6-1 and TRBJ2-5; 10 bases are shared with TRBD1. Looked up from germline, CDR1 is MNHNS and CDR2 is SASEGT. The CDR3 covers 15 residues. The trim removed 4 bases at V and 4 bases at J, leaving 6 bases unmatched. CDR3 protein: CASSASGTGAETQYF. The CDR3, as DNA: TGTGCCAGCAGTGCCTCCGGGACAGGGGCAGAGACCCAGTACTTC.

The chain couples TRBV5-1 to TRBJ2-1, with 12 nucleotides matching TRBD2. Germline lookup yields CDR1 SGHRS and CDR2 YFSETQ. Germline trimming cut 5 bases from V and 10 bases from J; bases unmatched to any gene: 7. CDR3 length: 14 residues. The CDR3 DNA reads as TGCGCCAGCAGGCTCACTAGCGGGGGGATCGAGCAGTTCTTC. This encodes CASRLTSGGIEQFF.

V and J are TRBV28 and TRBJ2-1; TRBD2 might be the D (6 bases). The V gene lost 1 base and the J gene lost 1 base, with 11 bases spanning the gap. Germline lookup yields CDR1 MDHEN and CDR2 SYDVKM. The CDR3 totals 16 residues. The CDR3 loop is CASSLSGAGSYNEQFF. The DNA of the CDR3 is TGTGCCAGCAGTTTATCCGGCGCGGGATCCTACAATGAGCAGTTCTTC.

V gene TRBV5-1 combines with J gene TRBJ2-3; perhaps TRBD1 as D (8 bases). CDR3 size: 14 residues. V was cut by 5 bases and J by 2 bases, with 12 bases left in between. Germline V gene sequence: CDR1 SGHRS, CDR2 YFSETQ. The chain's CDR3 is CASRTGDYTDTQYF. The CDR3 DNA sequence: TGCGCCAGCAGGACAGGGGACTACACAGATACGCAGTATTTT.